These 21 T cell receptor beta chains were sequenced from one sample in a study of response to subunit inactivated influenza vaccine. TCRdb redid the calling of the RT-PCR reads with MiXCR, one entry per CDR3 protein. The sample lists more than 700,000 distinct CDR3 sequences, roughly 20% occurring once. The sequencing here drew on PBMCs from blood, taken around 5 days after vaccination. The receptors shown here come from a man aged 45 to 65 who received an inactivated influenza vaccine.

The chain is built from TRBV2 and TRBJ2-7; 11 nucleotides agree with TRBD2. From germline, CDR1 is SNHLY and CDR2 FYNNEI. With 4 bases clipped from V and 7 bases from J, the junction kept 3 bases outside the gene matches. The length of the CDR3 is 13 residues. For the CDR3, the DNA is TGTGCCAGCAGTGGGACTAGCGGGTTTGAGCAGTACTTC. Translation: CASSGTSGFEQYF.

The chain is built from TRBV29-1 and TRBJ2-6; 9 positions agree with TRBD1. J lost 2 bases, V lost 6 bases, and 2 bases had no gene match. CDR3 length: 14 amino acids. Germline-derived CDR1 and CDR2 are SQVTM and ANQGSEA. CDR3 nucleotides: TGCAGCGTGGGGGACAGGGCTGGGGCCAACGTCCTGACTTTC. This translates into CSVGDRAGANVLTF.

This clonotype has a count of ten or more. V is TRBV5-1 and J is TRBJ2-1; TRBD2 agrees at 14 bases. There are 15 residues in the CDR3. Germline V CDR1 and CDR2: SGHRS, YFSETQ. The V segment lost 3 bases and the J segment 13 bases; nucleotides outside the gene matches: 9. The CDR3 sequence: CASSSGTSGSVSQFF. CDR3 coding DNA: TGCGCCAGCAGCTCCGGGACTAGCGGGAGTGTTAGTCAGTTCTTC.

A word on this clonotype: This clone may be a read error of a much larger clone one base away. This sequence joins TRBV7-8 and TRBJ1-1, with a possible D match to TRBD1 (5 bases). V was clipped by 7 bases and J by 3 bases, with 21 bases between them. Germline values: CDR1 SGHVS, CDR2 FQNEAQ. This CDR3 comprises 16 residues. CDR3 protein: CASNPVGRVTDTEAFF. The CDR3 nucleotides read TGTGCCAGCAACCCCGTGGGCAGGGTAACGGACACTGAAGCTTTCTTT.

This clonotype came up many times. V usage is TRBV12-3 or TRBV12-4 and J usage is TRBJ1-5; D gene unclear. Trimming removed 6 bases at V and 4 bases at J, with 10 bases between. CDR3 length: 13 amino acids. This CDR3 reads CASSLDGNQPQHF. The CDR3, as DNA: TGTGCCAGCAGCCTTGACGGGAATCAGCCCCAGCATTTT.

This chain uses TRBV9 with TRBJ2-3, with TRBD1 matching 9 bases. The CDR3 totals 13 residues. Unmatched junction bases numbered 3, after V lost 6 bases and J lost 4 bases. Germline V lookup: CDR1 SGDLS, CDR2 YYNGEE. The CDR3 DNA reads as TGTGCCAGCACCAGACAGGGGGCAGATACGCAGTATTTT. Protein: CASTRQGADTQYF.

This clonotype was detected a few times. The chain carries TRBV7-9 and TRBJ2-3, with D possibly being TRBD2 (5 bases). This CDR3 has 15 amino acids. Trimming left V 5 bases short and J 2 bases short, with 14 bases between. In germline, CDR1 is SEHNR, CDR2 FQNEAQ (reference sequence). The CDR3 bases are TGTGCCAGCAGCCCCGGACTTGACATCACAGATACGCAGTATTTT. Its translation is CASSPGLDITDTQYF.

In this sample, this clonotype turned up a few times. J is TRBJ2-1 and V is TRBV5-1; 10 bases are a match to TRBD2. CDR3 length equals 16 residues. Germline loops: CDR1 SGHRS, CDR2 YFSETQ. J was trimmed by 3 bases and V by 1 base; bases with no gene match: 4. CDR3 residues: CASSLLASGGYNEQFF. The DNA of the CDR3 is TGCGCCAGCAGCTTGCTGGCTAGCGGGGGCTACAATGAGCAGTTCTTC.

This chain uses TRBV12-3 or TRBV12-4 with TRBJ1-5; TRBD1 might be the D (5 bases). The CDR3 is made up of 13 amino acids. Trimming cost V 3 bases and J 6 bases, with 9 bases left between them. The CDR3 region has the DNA TGTGCCAGCAGTTTTTTGGGGGGTCAGCCCCAGCATTTT. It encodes CASSFLGGQPQHF.

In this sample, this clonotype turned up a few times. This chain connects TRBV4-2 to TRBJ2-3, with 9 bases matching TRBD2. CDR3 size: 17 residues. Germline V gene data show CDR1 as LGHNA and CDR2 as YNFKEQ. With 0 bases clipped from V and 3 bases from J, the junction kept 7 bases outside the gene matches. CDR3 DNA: TGTGCCAGCAGCCAAGAGGGACTAGCTTTTATAACAGATACGCAGTATTTT. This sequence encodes CASSQEGLAFITDTQYF.

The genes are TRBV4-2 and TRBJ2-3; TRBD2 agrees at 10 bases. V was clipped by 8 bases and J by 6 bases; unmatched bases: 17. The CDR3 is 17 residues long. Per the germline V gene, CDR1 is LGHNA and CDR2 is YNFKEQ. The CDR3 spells CASSSTSGEVGRDTQYF. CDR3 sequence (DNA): TGTGCCAGCTCTTCAACTAGCGGGGAAGTCGGCAGGGATACGCAGTATTTT.

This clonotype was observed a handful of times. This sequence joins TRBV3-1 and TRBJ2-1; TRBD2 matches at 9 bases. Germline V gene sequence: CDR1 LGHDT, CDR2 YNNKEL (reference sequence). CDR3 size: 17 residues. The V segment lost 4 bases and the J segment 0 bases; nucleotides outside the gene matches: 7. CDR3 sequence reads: CASSLRASGVSYNEQFF. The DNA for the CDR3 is TGTGCCAGCAGCCTTCGGGCTAGCGGGGTCTCCTACAATGAGCAGTTCTTC.

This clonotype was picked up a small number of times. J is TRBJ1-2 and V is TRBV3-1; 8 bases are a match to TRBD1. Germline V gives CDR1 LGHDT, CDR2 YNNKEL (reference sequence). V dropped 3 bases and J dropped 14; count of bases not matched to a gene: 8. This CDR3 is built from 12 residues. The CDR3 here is CASSHAPDRVTF. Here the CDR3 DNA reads TGTGCCAGCAGCCACGCTCCGGACAGGGTAACCTTC.

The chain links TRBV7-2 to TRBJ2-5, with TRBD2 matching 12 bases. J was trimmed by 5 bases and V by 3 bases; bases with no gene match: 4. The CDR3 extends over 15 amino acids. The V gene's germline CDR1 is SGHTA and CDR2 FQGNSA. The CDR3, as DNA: TGTGCCAGCAGCTTGGCTAGCGGGAGGGTGGAGACCCAGTACTTC. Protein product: CASSLASGRVETQYF. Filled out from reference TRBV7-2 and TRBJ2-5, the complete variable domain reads GAGVSQSPSNKVTEKGKDVELRCDPISGHTALYWYRQSLGQGLEFLIYFQGNSAPDKSGLPSDRFSAERTGGSVSTLTIQRTQQEDSAVYLCASSLASGRVETQYFGPGTRLLVL.

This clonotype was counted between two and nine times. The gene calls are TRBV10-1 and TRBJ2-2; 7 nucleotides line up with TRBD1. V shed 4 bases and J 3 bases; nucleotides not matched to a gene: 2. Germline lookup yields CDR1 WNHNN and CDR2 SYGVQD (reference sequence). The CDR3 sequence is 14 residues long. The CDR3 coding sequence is TGCGCCAGCAGTGGGGACAGCTACACCGGGGAGCTGTTTTTT. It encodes CASSGDSYTGELFF.

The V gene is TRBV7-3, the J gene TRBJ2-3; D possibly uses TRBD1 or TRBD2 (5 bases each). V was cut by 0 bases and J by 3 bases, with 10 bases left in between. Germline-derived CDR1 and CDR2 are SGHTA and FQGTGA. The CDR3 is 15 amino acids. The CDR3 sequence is CASSLTYEGTDTQYF. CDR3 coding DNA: TGTGCCAGCAGCTTAACTTACGAGGGGACAGATACGCAGTATTTT.

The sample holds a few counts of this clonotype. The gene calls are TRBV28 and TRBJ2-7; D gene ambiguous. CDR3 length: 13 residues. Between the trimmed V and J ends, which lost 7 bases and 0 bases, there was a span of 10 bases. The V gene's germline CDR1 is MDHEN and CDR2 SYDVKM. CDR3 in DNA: TGTGCCAGCACCCCGCCACACTCCTACGAGCAGTACTTC. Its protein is CASTPPHSYEQYF.

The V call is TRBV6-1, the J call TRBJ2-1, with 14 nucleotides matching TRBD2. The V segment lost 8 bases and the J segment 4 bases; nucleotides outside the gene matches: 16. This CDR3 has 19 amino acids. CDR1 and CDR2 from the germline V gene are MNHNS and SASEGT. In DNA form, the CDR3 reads TGTGCCAGCCAAAAGGCTCCGGGACTAGCGGGAGCCAGTTACAATGAGCAGTTCTTC. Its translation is CASQKAPGLAGASYNEQFF.

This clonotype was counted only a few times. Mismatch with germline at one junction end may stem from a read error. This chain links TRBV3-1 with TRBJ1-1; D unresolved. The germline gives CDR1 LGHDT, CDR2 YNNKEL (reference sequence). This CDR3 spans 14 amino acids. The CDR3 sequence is CASSQDMGFFEAFF. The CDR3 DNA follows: TGTGCCAGCAGTCAAGACATGGGGTTCTTTGAAGCTTTCTTT.

As DNA, the CDR3 is TGTGCCAGCAGTGACTTGGGGGGGAACAATGAGCAGTTCTTC. This gives the protein CASSDLGGNNEQFF. The rearrangement links TRBV6-4 to TRBJ2-1; TRBD2 aligns across 7 bases. The length of the CDR3 is 14 residues. Germline loops: CDR1 MRHNA, CDR2 SNTAGT. Germline trimming cut 1 base from V and 5 bases from J; bases unmatched to any gene: 2.

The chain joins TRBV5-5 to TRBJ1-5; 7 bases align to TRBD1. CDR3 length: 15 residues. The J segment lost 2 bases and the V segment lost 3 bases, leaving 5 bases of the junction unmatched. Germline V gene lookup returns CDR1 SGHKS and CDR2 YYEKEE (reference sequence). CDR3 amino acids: CASSWDRVGNQPQHF. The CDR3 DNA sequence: TGTGCCAGCAGCTGGGACAGAGTCGGCAATCAGCCCCAGCATTTT.